This TCR beta chain was captured by sequencing in a study of cytomegalovirus exposure and HLA in healthy donors. PCR used 60 Vbeta primers and 13 Jbeta primers. The assay was immunoSEQ multiplex PCR, and TCRdb's table has in-frame clones only and misses some. The repertoire consists of over 95,000 clones, with over 75% occurring once and the leading ten covering about 5%. The germline V and J ends were trimmed by 0 bases and 5 bases, with 13 bases remaining between them. CDR1 SGHRS and CDR2 YFSETQ come from the germline V gene. The CDR3 has 15 amino acids. The TCR originated in a woman aged 25 to 39 in good health and CMV-seropositive. The chain combines TRBV5-1 with TRBJ2-3, with D unclear. The sequenced sample was PBMCs. The CDR3 spells CASSLDSRGGDTQYF. In nucleotides, the CDR3 is TGCGCCAGCAGCTTGGATAGCAGAGGTGGAGATACGCAGTATTTT.